The 28 T cell receptor beta chains in this list originate from one sample, sequenced in a study of blood T cell repertoires in COVID-19 (dated by TCRdb to the early 2020s). Library preparation employed the immunoSEQ multiplex PCR assay. TCRdb re-hosts the immuneACCESS table, in-frame sequences only. Its copies lack some clones; in the studies checked, an unresolved V gene accounts for under half of them, and the cause for the rest is not known. A total of fewer than 250,000 clones appear in this sample, about nine tenths of them only once. The top ten constitute 1.5% to 2% of the sample. Sequenced material: peripheral blood. Source of these receptors: a man in his 70s with acute or convalescent COVID-19.

The chain uses TRBV6-2 or TRBV6-3 and TRBJ2-7, with D possibly matching TRBD1 (5 bases). The CDR3 runs to 16 residues. Deletions cut 2 bases from V and 0 bases from J, with 14 bases between. CDR1 MNHEY and CDR2 SVGEGT come from the germline V gene. The CDR3 coding sequence is TGTGCCAGCAGTTACCCACTGACAGAGAACTCCTACGAGCAGTACTTC. This sequence encodes CASSYPLTENSYEQYF.

This clone was detected only once. The chain links TRBV7-9 to TRBJ2-6; 9 bases agree with TRBD1. After removal of 3 bases from V and 0 bases from J, the junction contained 6 bases not matched to a gene. This CDR3 comprises 18 residues. Germline V gene lookup returns CDR1 SEHNR and CDR2 FQNEAQ (reference sequence). The CDR3 is CASSLGQGLTSGANVLTF. CDR3 sequence (DNA): TGTGCCAGCAGCTTGGGACAGGGACTTACCTCTGGGGCCAACGTCCTGACTTTC.

V usage is TRBV18 and J usage is TRBJ2-1, with 9 bases matching TRBD2. Germline-derived CDR1 and CDR2 are KGHSH and LQKENI. The ends lost 1 base at V and 4 bases at J; junction bases unmatched: 2. The CDR3 length is 15 residues. The CDR3 DNA sequence: TGTGCCAGCTCACCACTAGCGGGAGCTTACAATGAGCAGTTCTTC. Translation: CASSPLAGAYNEQFF.

The chain has TRBV5-1 and TRBJ1-2, with D maybe TRBD1 (5 bases). The CDR3 length is 14 residues. Between the trimmed V and J ends, which lost 3 bases and 13 bases, there was a span of 22 bases. From germline, CDR1 is SGHRS and CDR2 YFSETQ. The CDR3 loop reads CASSSGGPVMFSTF. CDR3 bases: TGCGCCAGCAGCTCCGGGGGACCGGTTATGTTCTCCACCTTC.

The chain is built from TRBV3-1 (or the pseudogene TRBV3-2) and TRBJ1-1; weak D call: TRBD1 (5 bases). The germline gives CDR1 LGHDT, CDR2 YNNKEL (reference sequence). The CDR3 is made up of 11 amino acids. V was pared by 7 bases and J by 4 bases, with 7 bases between. CDR3 region: CASTDSTEAFF. CDR3 DNA sequence: TGTGCCAGCACCGACAGCACTGAAGCTTTCTTT.

This clone was counted a single time. V usage is TRBV2 and J usage is TRBJ2-7; 15 nucleotides match TRBD2. The V segment lost 6 bases and the J segment 5 bases; nucleotides outside the gene matches: 11. The V gene's germline CDR1 is SNHLY and CDR2 FYNNEI. The CDR3 is made up of 17 amino acids. CDR3 in amino acids: CASSGYGLAGGRHEQYF. The CDR3 DNA follows: TGTGCCAGCAGCGGCTACGGACTAGCGGGAGGGCGTCACGAGCAGTACTTC.

The genes are TRBV2 and TRBJ1-1; D is possibly TRBD1 (5 bases). Trimming took off 4 bases at V and 4 bases at J, with 10 bases between the two ends. The CDR3 is 13 residues long. CDR1 and CDR2 from the germline V gene are SNHLY and FYNNEI. Here the CDR3 DNA reads TGTGCCAGCAGTGTGGAGGGGAGCACTGAAGCTTTCTTT. Translated: CASSVEGSTEAFF.

The rearrangement uses TRBV5-1 and TRBJ2-3; tentative D call: TRBD1 (6 bases). Trimming removed 4 bases at V and 1 base at J, with 16 bases between. CDR1 and CDR2 (germline): SGHRS, YFSETQ. The CDR3 runs 16 residues. The CDR3 sequence: CASSLDGGLGTDTQYF. The CDR3 DNA follows: TGCGCCAGCAGCCTGGATGGGGGCCTCGGCACAGATACGCAGTATTTT. Using reference TRBV5-1 and TRBJ2-3 for the parts outside the CDR3, the full variable domain is KAGVTQTPRYLIKTRGQQVTLSCSPISGHRSVSWYQQTPGQGLQFLFEYFSETQRNKGNFPGRFSGRQFSNSRSEMNVSTLELGDSALYLCASSLDGGLGTDTQYFGPGTRLTVL.

The chain couples TRBV7-3 to TRBJ1-6, with no clear D. Between the trimmed V and J ends, which lost 5 bases and 9 bases, there was a span of 11 bases. Germline lookup yields CDR1 SGHTA and CDR2 FQGTGA. CDR3 length: 13 amino acids. The CDR3: CASSRVRRSPLHF. The CDR3 bases are TGTGCCAGCAGCCGCGTGAGGCGTTCACCCCTCCACTTT.

A remark on this clone: Different DNA sequences within this sample yield the same CDR3. V and J are TRBV18 and TRBJ2-5; D uncertain. V was trimmed by 3 bases and J by 0 bases, leaving 5 bases between them. This CDR3 has 13 amino acids. Germline CDR1 is KGHSH and CDR2 is LQKENI. CDR3 amino acids: CASSPGNQETQYF. As DNA, the CDR3 is TGTGCCAGCTCACCGGGCAACCAAGAGACCCAGTACTTC.

The rearrangement uses TRBV5-5 and TRBJ1-5; D ambiguous. The V end was cut by 2 bases, the J end by 4 bases, with 4 bases between. From germline, CDR1 is SGHKS and CDR2 YYEKEE (reference sequence). There are 12 residues in the CDR3. The CDR3 DNA is TGTGCCAGCAGCTTCGGGAATCAGCCCCAGCATTTT. It specifies CASSFGNQPQHF.

The J gene is TRBJ2-7, the V gene TRBV3-1 (or the pseudogene TRBV3-2); 9 bases align to TRBD2. The CDR3 is made up of 15 amino acids. The V segment lost 3 bases and the J segment 2 bases; nucleotides outside the gene matches: 5. Germline V gives CDR1 LGHDT, CDR2 YNNKEL (reference sequence). This CDR3 is CASSHSLAGPYEQYF. CDR3 in DNA: TGTGCCAGCAGCCATAGCCTAGCGGGACCCTACGAGCAGTACTTC.

This chain joins TRBV15 and TRBJ2-3, with a weak D call TRBD2 (6 bases). Trimming pared 2 bases from V and 5 bases from J, leaving 14 bases between. The CDR3 spans 15 residues. In germline, CDR1 is LNHNV, CDR2 YYDKDF (reference sequence). The CDR3 sequence is CATSRSSEVEDTQYF. CDR3 sequence (DNA): TGTGCCACCAGCAGATCTAGCGAGGTTGAAGATACGCAGTATTTT.

J is TRBJ1-1 and V is TRBV18; no clear D. This CDR3 spans 14 amino acids. Germline CDR1 and CDR2: KGHSH and LQKENI. V gave up 5 bases and J gave up 3 bases, with 13 bases separating them. CDR3 nucleotide sequence: TGTGCCAGCTCATCATCAAAGGCGGACACTGAAGCTTTCTTT. Its translation: CASSSSKADTEAFF.

Written as DNA, the CDR3 is TGTGCCAGCAGCTCGCATCGGGACAGAGTTACCGGGGAGCTGTTTTTT. This translates into CASSSHRDRVTGELFF. The V call is TRBV5-4, the J call TRBJ2-2; 7 nucleotides align to TRBD1. The CDR3 extends over 16 amino acids. The V gene's germline CDR1 is SGHNT and CDR2 YYREEE (reference sequence). After removal of 3 bases from V and 5 bases from J, the junction contained 10 bases not matched to a gene. Supplemented by reference TRBV5-4 and TRBJ2-2, the full variable domain reads ETGVTQSPTHLIKTRGQQVTLRCSSQSGHNTVSWYQQALGQGPQFIFQYYREEENGRGNFPPRFSGLQFPNYSSELNVNALELDDSALYLCASSSHRDRVTGELFFGEGSRLTVL.

The chain joins TRBV29-1 to TRBJ1-1; D unclear. Trimming shortened V by 5 bases and J by 1 base, and 8 bases separated the two germline ends. CDR1 is SQVTM, CDR2 ANQGSEA, per germline. This CDR3 spans 12 amino acids. The CDR3, as DNA: TGCAGCGTTATGCGTCCGAACACTGAAGCTTTCTTT. This encodes CSVMRPNTEAFF.

This chain uses TRBV3-1 (or the pseudogene TRBV3-2) with TRBJ1-5; TRBD1 might be the D (6 bases). This CDR3 region has 14 residues. The V end lost 3 bases, the J end lost 7 bases, and 13 bases lay between the germline ends. Germline V gene lookup returns CDR1 LGHDT and CDR2 YNNKEL (reference sequence). CDR3 DNA: TGTGCCAGCAGCCAGACCATACAGGGACAGCCCCAGCATTTT. Amino acid sequence: CASSQTIQGQPQHF.

The rearrangement uses TRBV28 and TRBJ1-5; D is unresolved. Trimming removed 5 bases at V and 4 bases at J, with 9 bases between. The germline CDR1 and CDR2 sequences are MDHEN and SYDVKM. This CDR3 is 13 amino acids long. Written as DNA, the CDR3 is TGTGCCAGCAGTAGCACGCCGAATCAGCCCCAGCATTTT. As protein: CASSSTPNQPQHF.

The V and J genes are TRBV19 and TRBJ2-7; 8 bases match TRBD2. V shed 6 bases and J 2 bases; nucleotides not matched to a gene: 6. This CDR3 contains 14 residues. Germline lookup yields CDR1 LNHDA and CDR2 SQIVND (reference sequence). Here the CDR3 reads CASSVLAGTYEQYF. The DNA for the CDR3 is TGTGCCAGTAGCGTCCTAGCGGGTACCTACGAGCAGTACTTC.

This rearrangement joins TRBV27 to TRBJ1-2, with 7 positions matching TRBD1. The CDR3 is made up of 15 amino acids. Germline loops: CDR1 MNHEY, CDR2 SMNVEV (reference sequence). The trim removed 5 bases at V and 4 bases at J, leaving 10 bases unmatched. The CDR3 DNA reads as TGTGCCAGCAGTCCCCTACAGGGGAAGGGCTATGGCTACACCTTC. Its protein is CASSPLQGKGYGYTF.

The chain joins TRBV5-6 to TRBJ2-7; TRBD2 aligns across 7 bases. The CDR3 is made up of 16 amino acids. V lost 3 bases to trimming and J lost 0 bases; unmatched junction nucleotides: 9. Germline CDR1 and CDR2: SGHDT and YYEEEE. CDR3 sequence (DNA): TGTGCCAGCAGCTCAATAGCGGGCCTGGTCTCCTACGAGCAGTACTTC. Its protein is CASSSIAGLVSYEQYF.

This chain uses TRBV28 with TRBJ2-1; TRBD2 matches at 11 bases. CDR1 is MDHEN and CDR2 is SYDVKM in the germline V gene. V shed 5 bases and J 6 bases; nucleotides not matched to a gene: 21. The CDR3 extends over 20 amino acids. CDR3 nucleotides: TGTGCCAGCAGTCCACGGTCGGGACTAGCGGTATTAGGAACTCGCAATGAGCAGTTCTTC. Translated, it gives CASSPRSGLAVLGTRNEQFF.

The chain is built from TRBV28 and TRBJ2-5, with D tentatively TRBD2 (6 bases). CDR3 length: 13 residues. The ends were cut back, 6 bases at V and 10 bases at J, with 18 bases in the middle. Per germline, CDR1 MDHEN and CDR2 SYDVKM. The CDR3 DNA is TGTGCCAGCAGAACCGGCGGGGTGGGGGGCCAGTACTTC. Its translation is CASRTGGVGGQYF.

This chain connects TRBV7-9 to TRBJ2-1; the match to TRBD1 covers 9 bases. V lost 4 bases to trimming and J lost 2 bases; unmatched junction nucleotides: 15. This CDR3 is built from 19 residues. Germline CDR1 reads SEHNR; CDR2 reads FQNEAQ (reference sequence). CDR3 region: CASSSHLLYTGGAYNEQFF. The CDR3 DNA is TGTGCCAGCAGCTCGCACCTACTCTACACAGGGGGCGCCTACAATGAGCAGTTCTTC.

The chain couples TRBV6-1 to TRBJ2-3; 7 bases match TRBD2. Unmatched junction bases numbered 8, after V lost 5 bases and J lost 3 bases. Looked up from germline, CDR1 is MNHNS and CDR2 is SASEGT. The CDR3 is 15 residues long. CDR3 in DNA: TGTGCCAGCAGTTCACAGCGGGACCTAACAGATACGCAGTATTTT. The encoded protein is CASSSQRDLTDTQYF.

The CDR3 DNA follows: TGTGCCAGCACATCTAGCGGGAGGGACTACGAGCAGTACTTC. Its translation: CASTSSGRDYEQYF. The rearrangement uses TRBV7-2 and TRBJ2-7, with TRBD2 matching over 12 bases. Per the germline V gene, CDR1 is SGHTA and CDR2 is FQGNSA. The CDR3 is made up of 14 amino acids. V shed 7 bases, J shed 3 bases, and the junction held 4 bases outside the gene matches.

The V gene is TRBV11-1, the J gene TRBJ2-1; D perhaps matches TRBD1 (6 bases). The germline V gene has CDR1 SGHAT and CDR2 FQDESV (reference sequence). CDR3 length: 16 residues. Trimming took off 2 bases at V and 1 base at J, with 12 bases between the two ends. The CDR3, as DNA: TGTGCCAGCAGCTTAATTATGGGGGCTTCCTACAATGAGCAGTTCTTC. Encoded protein: CASSLIMGASYNEQFF.

This rearrangement joins TRBV3-1 (or the pseudogene TRBV3-2) to TRBJ2-1, with TRBD2 matching 11 bases. CDR1 is LGHDT and CDR2 is YNNKEL in the germline V gene (reference sequence). The CDR3 has 17 amino acids. The V gene end was trimmed by 4 bases and the J gene end by 8 bases; junction bases not matched to a gene: 13. CDR3 sequence reads: CASSRGMGTSGRDEQFF. CDR3 nucleotides: TGTGCCAGCAGCCGGGGAATGGGGACTAGCGGACGGGATGAGCAGTTCTTC.